The 31 T cell receptor beta chains reported below all come from one sample, sequenced in a study of response to subunit inactivated influenza vaccine. TCRdb re-derived calls from the RT-PCR reads in MiXCR, one entry per CDR3 protein. The top ten clones hold 7.8% of a sample with 200,000 to 300,000 distinct CDR3 sequences, about 12% of them seen once. The source material was non-naive T cells sorted from PBMCs, sampled 14 days before vaccination. The receptor set was obtained from a man aged 50 to 60 who received an inactivated influenza vaccine.

The chain uses TRBV6-1 and TRBJ1-2; D perhaps matches TRBD1 (6 bases). The CDR3 covers 13 residues. Deletions cut 5 bases from V and 4 bases from J, with 11 bases between. Germline values: CDR1 MNHNS, CDR2 SASEGT. The CDR3 bases are TGTGCCAGCAGTATGGGGACACGCTATGGCTACACCTTC. It yields the protein CASSMGTRYGYTF.

This clonotype came up a few times. V usage is TRBV20-1 and J usage is TRBJ2-1, with 13 bases identical to TRBD2. The CDR3 is 15 residues long. V was pared by 2 bases and J by 6 bases, with 4 bases of the junction left unmatched. Germline values: CDR1 DFQATT, CDR2 SNEGSKA (reference sequence). The CDR3 DNA reads as TGCAGTGCTAGAAAAACTAGCGGGAGGGGCAATGAGCAGTTCTTC. Translating it yields CSARKTSGRGNEQFF.

This chain joins TRBV12-3 or TRBV12-4 and TRBJ2-3; D uncertain. CDR3 length equals 14 residues. V was clipped by 5 bases and J by 6 bases, with 15 bases between them. The CDR3 coding sequence is TGTGCCAGCAGTCCTGGATTAATCGGGGATACGCAGTATTTT. This sequence encodes CASSPGLIGDTQYF.

Ten or more counts support this clonotype. The chain joins TRBV30 to TRBJ2-5; D unresolved. CDR3 size: 12 residues. Trimming left V 0 bases short and J 7 bases short, with 9 bases between. Germline CDR1 is GTSNPN and CDR2 is SVGIG (reference sequence). CDR3 loop: CAWSVPEVTQYF. In DNA form, the CDR3 reads TGTGCCTGGAGTGTACCAGAAGTGACCCAGTACTTC.

The V call is TRBV5-1, the J call TRBJ1-4; 7 bases line up with TRBD1. Germline CDR1 reads SGHRS; CDR2 reads YFSETQ. This CDR3 spans 13 amino acids. J gave up 7 bases and V 2 bases, and 2 bases lay outside the gene matches. CDR3 DNA sequence: TGCGCCAGCAGCTTCACAGGGGCTGAAAAACTGTTTTTT. Translation gives CASSFTGAEKLFF.

V usage is TRBV4-2 and J usage is TRBJ1-1, with 8 bases that match TRBD1. The CDR3 totals 16 residues. V trimming: 1 base; J trimming: 1 base; junction bases outside the gene matches: 5. The V gene's germline CDR1 is LGHNA and CDR2 YNFKEQ. The CDR3 spells CASSQGTGTGNTEAFF. The CDR3 coding sequence is TGTGCCAGCAGCCAAGGGACCGGGACAGGGAACACTGAAGCTTTCTTT.

This chain connects TRBV29-1 to TRBJ1-4, with D perhaps TRBD1 (6 bases). Trimming shortened V by 3 bases and J by 7 bases, and 12 bases separated the two germline ends. The CDR3 is 13 residues long. Germline V gene lookup returns CDR1 SQVTM and CDR2 ANQGSEA. CDR3 protein: CSVERGAGEKLFF. CDR3 DNA: TGCAGCGTTGAGAGGGGGGCAGGTGAAAAACTGTTTTTT.

The V call is TRBV7-2, the J call TRBJ1-5, with D hard to call. The germline gives CDR1 SGHTA, CDR2 FQGNSA. V shed 5 bases and J shed 5 bases, with 16 bases lying between them. The CDR3 is 15 amino acids. CDR3 sequence: CASSGNWGGDQPQHF. Here the CDR3 DNA reads TGTGCCAGCAGCGGTAACTGGGGAGGTGATCAGCCCCAGCATTTT.

As regards this clonotype: An end of the junction differs from the germline gene, which may be a read error. The genes are TRBV20-1 and TRBJ2-1; possible D gene TRBD2, 8 bases. CDR1 and CDR2 (germline): DFQATT, SNEGSKA (reference sequence). The CDR3 spans 17 residues. The CDR3: CCARPQIGTRARGEQFF. The CDR3 DNA is TGCTGTGCTAGACCTCAGATTGGGACTAGGGCCAGGGGGGAGCAGTTCTTC.

The chain recombines TRBV28 with TRBJ1-2; 8 bases agree with TRBD1. The CDR3 is 14 residues long. Per germline, CDR1 MDHEN and CDR2 SYDVKM. J was trimmed by 7 bases and V by 8 bases; bases with no gene match: 12. The DNA for the CDR3 is TGTGCCAGCCGACGACAGGGGCTAGAGGGTGGCTACACCTTC. Amino acid sequence: CASRRQGLEGGYTF.

The chain is built from TRBV6-1 and TRBJ1-2, with 9 bases identical to TRBD1. Looked up from germline, CDR1 is MNHNS and CDR2 is SASEGT. Trimming took 4 bases from V and 3 from J; bases not matched to a gene: 3. The CDR3 is made up of 14 amino acids. CDR3 protein: CASSVRDRDYGYTF. For the CDR3, the DNA is TGTGCCAGCAGTGTCCGGGACAGGGACTATGGCTACACCTTC.

At least ten counts were recorded for this clonotype. The chain has TRBV5-5 and TRBJ2-1; TRBD2 agrees at 7 bases. The junction had 3 bases not matched to a gene; V was cut back by 3 bases and J by 0 bases. The germline CDR1 and CDR2 sequences are SGHKS and YYEKEE (reference sequence). This CDR3 is 15 amino acids long. The CDR3 nucleotides read TGTGCCAGCAGCTCCGGGGGGAACTCCTACAATGAGCAGTTCTTC. It is translated as CASSSGGNSYNEQFF.

This chain joins TRBV28 and TRBJ1-5, with D perhaps matching TRBD1 (6 bases). The CDR3 spans 15 residues. From germline, CDR1 is MDHEN and CDR2 SYDVKM. V lost 6 bases to trimming and J lost 3 bases, with 15 bases between them. The CDR3 DNA reads TGTGCCAGCAGCTCCGGACAGCATAACAATCAGCCCCAGCATTTT. Translated, it gives CASSSGQHNNQPQHF.

This chain uses TRBV22-1 with TRBJ1-5. TRBV22-1 is labeled a pseudogene. The CDR3 has 18 residues. The CDR3 loop is CPVSESWVALCSNQPQHF. The CDR3 DNA follows: TGTCCTGTTAGCGAATCTTGGGTGGCACTGTGTAGCAATCAGCCCCAGCATTTT.

This clonotype is medium-sized within its sample. This chain connects TRBV12-3 or TRBV12-4 to TRBJ2-5; no reliable D call. The CDR3 contains 13 residues. V lost 3 bases to trimming and J lost 7 bases, with 12 bases between them. The CDR3 is CASSLGVPGTQYF. DNA of the CDR3: TGTGCCAGCAGTTTGGGCGTACCGGGGACCCAGTACTTC.

This clonotype appeared a few times. The germline gene is not matched at one end of the junction; a read error may be the cause. The chain couples TRBV24-1 to TRBJ1-5; a possible D gene is TRBD1 (5 bases). This CDR3 contains 14 residues. Germline V lookup: CDR1 KGHDR, CDR2 SFDVKD. The CDR3 region has the DNA TGTGCCTCCAGACAGTTCGGGGCTCCTGAGCCCCAGCATTTT. It encodes CASRQFGAPEPQHF.

This chain uses TRBV2 with TRBJ2-2, with 9 bases lining up with TRBD1. This CDR3 has 15 amino acids. V gave up 7 bases and J gave up 5 bases; unmatched junction bases: 8. Germline assignment: CDR1 SNHLY and CDR2 FYNNEI. CDR3 sequence: CASKNGQGRTGELFF. In DNA, the CDR3 is TGTGCCAGCAAGAATGGACAGGGGCGGACCGGGGAGCTGTTTTTT.

The chain uses TRBV20-1 and TRBJ2-2; TRBD2 aligns across 7 bases. The J segment lost 7 bases and the V segment lost 6 bases, leaving 5 bases of the junction unmatched. Per germline, CDR1 DFQATT and CDR2 SNEGSKA (reference sequence). This CDR3 comprises 12 residues. The chain's CDR3 is CSARGGVGELFF. The CDR3 DNA follows: TGCAGTGCGCGTGGGGGGGTCGGGGAGCTGTTTTTT.

This clonotype was observed a handful of times. V gene TRBV7-3 combines with J gene TRBJ1-6; 9 nucleotides agree with TRBD1. The CDR3 extends over 15 amino acids. With 5 bases clipped from V and 7 bases from J, the junction kept 6 bases outside the gene matches. Germline V CDR1 and CDR2: SGHTA, FQGTGA. CDR3 DNA sequence: TGTGCCAGCAGCCGCGGACAGGGGAACAATTCACCCCTCCACTTT. Translation gives CASSRGQGNNSPLHF.

CDR3 in amino acids: CASSTDPGANYGYTF. Written as DNA, the CDR3 is TGTGCCAGCAGTACCGACCCGGGAGCTAACTATGGCTACACCTTC. The J gene is TRBJ1-2, the V gene TRBV6-5; D unclear. The V end was cut by 5 bases, the J end by 0 bases, with 13 bases between. The CDR3 length is 15 residues. CDR1 MNHEY and CDR2 SVGAGI come from the germline V gene.

This clonotype was found many times. This chain uses TRBV7-2 with TRBJ2-5, with 9 bases lining up with TRBD1. Germline lookup yields CDR1 SGHTA and CDR2 FQGNSA. Losses at the gene ends were 5 bases for V and 5 bases for J; bases not matched to a gene: 6. The CDR3 has 14 amino acids. CDR3 bases: TGTGCCAGCAGCCAACAGGGGGCTTATGAGACCCAGTACTTC. Its protein is CASSQQGAYETQYF.

This clonotype occurred many times. The V call is TRBV12-3 or TRBV12-4, the J call TRBJ1-1; 10 nucleotides line up with TRBD1. This CDR3 contains 16 residues. V lost 4 bases and J lost 2; bases outside the gene matches: 7. Here the CDR3 reads CASSSLTGGINTEAFF. CDR3 DNA: TGTGCCAGCAGTTCTTTGACAGGGGGCATTAACACTGAAGCTTTCTTT.

This clonotype was recorded many times. This sequence joins TRBV29-1 and TRBJ2-3, with D uncertain. This CDR3 contains 10 residues. The germline V gene has CDR1 SQVTM and CDR2 ANQGSEA. Trimming cost V 0 bases and J 8 bases, with 3 bases left between them. In DNA, the CDR3 is TGCAGCGTTGAAGAGGGTACGCAGTATTTT. Its translation is CSVEEGTQYF.

Only a few counts were recorded for this clonotype. V and J are TRBV28 and TRBJ2-1, with TRBD1 matching over 8 bases. Trimming at V came to 2 bases and at J to 6 bases, leaving 9 bases not matched to a gene. Germline CDR1 and CDR2: MDHEN and SYDVKM. The length of the CDR3 is 16 residues. CDR3 DNA sequence: TGTGCCAGCAGTTTAAGGGCAGGGGGCTGGAGCAATGAGCAGTTCTTC. It codes for CASSLRAGGWSNEQFF.

The sample holds a few counts of this clonotype. The chain recombines TRBV11-2 with TRBJ2-1; D is uncertain. Germline values: CDR1 SGHAT, CDR2 FQNNGV. V was pared by 2 bases and J by 5 bases, with 7 bases between. This CDR3 has 13 residues. The chain's CDR3 is CASSLLLDNEQFF. The CDR3 DNA reads TGTGCCAGCAGCTTATTACTGGACAATGAGCAGTTCTTC.

The V call is TRBV6-1, the J call TRBJ2-1, with TRBD2 identical over 11 bases. Per germline, CDR1 MNHNS and CDR2 SASEGT. This CDR3 is 16 amino acids long. V shed 7 bases, J shed 6 bases, and the junction held 11 bases outside the gene matches. The CDR3 DNA reads as TGTGCCAGCACCGAAAATAGCGGGAGGGCCAGCAATGAGCAGTTCTTC. This translates into CASTENSGRASNEQFF.

This clonotype was observed at least ten times. The chain recombines TRBV15 with TRBJ2-7; D is unresolved. This CDR3 spans 14 amino acids. Deletions cut 0 bases from V and 4 bases from J, with 10 bases between. The germline V gene has CDR1 LNHNV and CDR2 YYDKDF (reference sequence). The chain's CDR3 is CATSRDWARYEQYF. The CDR3 nucleotides read TGTGCCACCAGCAGAGATTGGGCAAGATACGAGCAGTACTTC. Together with reference TRBV15 and TRBJ2-7, the CDR3 gives the full variable domain: DAMVIQNPRYQVTQFGKPVTLSCSQTLNHNVMYWYQQKSSQAPKLLFHYYDKDFNNEADTPDNFQSRRPNTSFCFLDIRSPGLGDTAMYLCATSRDWARYEQYFGPGTRLTVT.

The chain recombines TRBV5-1 with TRBJ1-1; perhaps TRBD1 as D (5 bases). Germline values: CDR1 SGHRS, CDR2 YFSETQ. Trimming removed 6 bases at V and 1 base at J, with 10 bases between. The CDR3 runs to 13 residues. In nucleotides, the CDR3 is TGCGCCAGCACCCAGGGTTCGAACACTGAAGCTTTCTTT. This sequence encodes CASTQGSNTEAFF.

The table lists this clonotype with a few counts. The chain recombines TRBV6-2 or TRBV6-3 with TRBJ2-1; TRBD2 matches at 8 bases. Germline CDR1 and CDR2: MNHEY and SVGEGT. This CDR3 spans 16 amino acids. V was clipped by 4 bases and J by 2 bases; unmatched bases: 7. CDR3 nucleotides: TGTGCCAGCAGTTCGATAGCGGGATTAACCTACAATGAGCAGTTCTTC. Protein sequence: CASSSIAGLTYNEQFF.

This clonotype was detected many times. The chain is built from TRBV28 and TRBJ2-3, with 12 nucleotides matching TRBD2. J gave up 2 bases and V 3 bases, and 15 bases lay outside the gene matches. The CDR3 contains 20 residues. Germline V CDR1 and CDR2: MDHEN, SYDVKM. The CDR3: CASSFPPGTSGRLNTDTQYF. The CDR3 DNA reads as TGTGCCAGCAGTTTCCCGCCGGGTACTAGCGGGAGGCTCAACACAGATACGCAGTATTTT.

A few counts support this clonotype. The chain has TRBV12-3 or TRBV12-4 and TRBJ1-1; no reliable D call. Trimming took off 6 bases at V and 10 bases at J, with 15 bases between the two ends. The CDR3 covers 12 residues. CDR3 loop: CASSSFPEGAFF. As DNA, the CDR3 is TGTGCCAGCAGCTCTTTTCCCGAGGGAGCTTTCTTT.